This TCR beta chain was recovered during a study of T cells in tuberculosis. Whole-study results and caveats: Active tuberculosis TCR-alpha repertoires lay closer to GMM-specific TCRs than IGRA-negative controls, suggesting clonal expansion. The TCR-beta difference was not significant; alpha differences partly reflected length.

This clone was picked up a small number of times. Its antigen is still unknown. Profiled with immunoSEQ multiplex PCR; TCRdb holds only in-frame clones, not every one. The table lists about 38,000 clones, around 94% of them singletons. Time point reported: new active TB diagnosis, blood taken before or within 7 days of starting treatment. Each donor contributed around 100,000 T cells on average, unsorted. Germline V gives CDR1 MNHNS, CDR2 SASEGT. The CDR3 extends over 19 amino acids. Trimming removed 0 bases from V and 3 bases from J, with 21 bases in between. The receptor's source is an adult with tuberculosis. The rearrangement links TRBV6-1 to TRBJ1-5; D gene unclear. The sequenced sample was PBMCs, obtained at tuberculosis diagnosis. The CDR3 protein is CASSEASWGAGSINQPQHF. CDR3 in DNA: TGTGCCAGCAGTGAAGCTTCCTGGGGTGCCGGGAGCATCAATCAGCCCCAGCATTTT.